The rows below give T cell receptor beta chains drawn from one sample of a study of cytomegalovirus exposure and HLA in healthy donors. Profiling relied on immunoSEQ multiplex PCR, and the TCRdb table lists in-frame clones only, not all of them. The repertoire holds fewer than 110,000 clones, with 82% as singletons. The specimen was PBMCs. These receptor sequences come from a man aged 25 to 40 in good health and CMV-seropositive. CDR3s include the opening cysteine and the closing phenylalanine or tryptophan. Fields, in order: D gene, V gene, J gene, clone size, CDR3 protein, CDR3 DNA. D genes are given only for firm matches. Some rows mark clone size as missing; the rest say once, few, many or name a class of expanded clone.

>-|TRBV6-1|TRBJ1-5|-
CASSAMGQSNQPQHF
TGTGCCAGCAGCGCGATGGGACAATCAAATCAGCCCCAGCATTTT
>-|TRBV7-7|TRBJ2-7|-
CASSPGQSSYEQYF
TGTGCCAGCAGCCCAGGACAAAGCTCCTACGAGCAGTACTTC
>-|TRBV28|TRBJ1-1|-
CASSLWAAGETEAFF
TGTGCCAGCAGTTTATGGGCCGCGGGCGAAACTGAAGCTTTCTTT
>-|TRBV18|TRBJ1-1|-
CASSPPVRTAGDTEAFF
TGTGCCAGCTCACCACCAGTCCGGACAGCCGGGGACACTGAAGCTTTCTTT
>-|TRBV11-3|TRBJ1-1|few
CASSLAAGMNTEAFF
TGTGCCAGCAGCTTAGCGGCGGGAATGAACACTGAAGCTTTCTTT
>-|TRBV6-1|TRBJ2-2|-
CASRRQEATGELFF
TGTGCCAGCCGTCGCCAGGAGGCCACCGGGGAGCTGTTTTTT
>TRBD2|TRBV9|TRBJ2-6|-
CASSVASGVAGANGLTF
TGTGCCAGCAGCGTAGCGAGCGGGGTCGCTGGGGCCAACGGCCTGACTTTC
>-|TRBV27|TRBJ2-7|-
CASSLSKSAGAYEQYF
TGTGCCAGCAGTTTATCGAAATCCGCAGGGGCCTACGAGCAGTACTTC
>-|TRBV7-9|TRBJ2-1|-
CASTSRGGAQNEQFF
TGTGCCAGCACCTCGCGAGGGGGGGCTCAGAATGAGCAGTTCTTC
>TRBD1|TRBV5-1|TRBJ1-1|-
CASSFNRGANTEAFF
TGCGCCAGCAGCTTTAACAGGGGGGCGAACACTGAAGCTTTCTTT
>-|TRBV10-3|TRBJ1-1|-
CAISESGWGLWAFF
TGTGCCATCAGTGAATCCGGTTGGGGCTTGTGGGCTTTCTTT
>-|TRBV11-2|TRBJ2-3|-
CASSLYDSADTQYF
TGTGCCAGCAGCTTATATGACAGCGCGGATACGCAGTATTTT
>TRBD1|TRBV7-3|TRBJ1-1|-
CASSPQGAREAFF
TGTGCCAGCAGCCCACAGGGGGCCCGTGAAGCTTTCTTT
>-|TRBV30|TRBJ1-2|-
CAWTAGLVGYTF
TGTGCCTGGACAGCCGGTCTAGTGGGCTACACCTTC
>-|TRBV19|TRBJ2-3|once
CASSIGSLSTDTQYF
TGTGCCAGTAGTATAGGTAGCCTGAGCACAGATACGCAGTATTTT
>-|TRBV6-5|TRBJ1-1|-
CASKFGGRPEAFF
TGTGCCAGCAAATTTGGAGGGAGGCCTGAAGCTTTCTTT
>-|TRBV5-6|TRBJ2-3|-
CASSPVGEDTQYF
TGTGCCAGCAGCCCTGTAGGGGAAGATACGCAGTATTTT
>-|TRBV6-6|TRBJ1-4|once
CASSNRVSGEKLFF
TGTGCCAGCAGTAACAGGGTATCAGGAGAAAAACTGTTTTTT
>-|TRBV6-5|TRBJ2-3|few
CASSTGSDTQYF
TGTGCCAGCAGCACAGGGTCCGATACGCAGTATTTT
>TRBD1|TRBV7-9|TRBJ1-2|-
CSSSSDEGAGGYTF
TGTTCCAGCAGCTCAGATGAGGGGGCTGGCGGCTACACCTTC
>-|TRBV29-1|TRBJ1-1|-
CSVVRGDFGGAFF
TGCAGCGTTGTACGGGGGGACTTCGGAGGAGCTTTCTTT
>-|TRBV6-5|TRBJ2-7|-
CASRSFRGAYEQYF
TGTGCCAGCAGGAGTTTCAGAGGCGCCTACGAGCAGTACTTC
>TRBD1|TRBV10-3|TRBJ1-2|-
CAITGGDYGYTF
TGTGCCATCACAGGGGGCGACTATGGCTACACCTTC
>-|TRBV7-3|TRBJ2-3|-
CASSLGVVTDTQYF
TGTGCCAGCAGCTTAGGAGTGGTCACAGATACGCAGTATTTT
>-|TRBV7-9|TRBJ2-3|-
CASSLGQGGDTQYF
TGTGCCAGCAGCTTAGGTCAGGGAGGAGATACGCAGTATTTT
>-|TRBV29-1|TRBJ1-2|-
CSVGGRNGYTF
TGCAGCGTTGGGGGGCGCAATGGCTACACCTTC
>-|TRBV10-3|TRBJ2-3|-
CAISQGLGTDTQYF
TGTGCCATCAGCCAAGGACTGGGCACAGATACGCAGTATTTT
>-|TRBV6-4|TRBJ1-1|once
CASSPTGGDTEAFF
TGTGCCAGCAGTCCTACGGGGGGAGACACTGAAGCTTTCTTT
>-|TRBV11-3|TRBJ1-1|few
CASSPHYGTTNTEAFF
TGTGCCAGCAGCCCACACTACGGGACAACGAACACTGAAGCTTTCTTT
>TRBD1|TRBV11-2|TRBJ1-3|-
CASSALTGLGNTIYF
TGTGCCAGCAGCGCGTTGACAGGGCTTGGAAACACCATATATTTT
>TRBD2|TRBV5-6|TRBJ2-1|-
CASSLAGLAGNNEQFF
TGTGCCAGCAGCTTGGCGGGACTAGCGGGGAACAATGAGCAGTTCTTC
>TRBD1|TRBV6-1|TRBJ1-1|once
CASRTGTGEGPKAFF
TGTGCCAGCAGAACGGGGACAGGGGAAGGACCAAAAGCTTTCTTT
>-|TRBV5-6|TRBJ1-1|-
CASSLGPRMNTEAFF
TGTGCCAGCAGCTTGGGTCCGCGAATGAACACTGAAGCTTTCTTT
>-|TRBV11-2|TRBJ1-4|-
CASSWTYRKNEKLFF
TGTGCCAGCAGCTGGACTTACAGAAAGAATGAAAAACTGTTTTTT
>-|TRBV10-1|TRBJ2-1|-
CASSARGANEQFF
TGCGCCAGCAGTGCCAGGGGGGCCAATGAGCAGTTCTTC
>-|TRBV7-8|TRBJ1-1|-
CASSLVGSAARGTEAFF
TGTGCCAGCAGCTTAGTCGGATCGGCAGCCCGAGGAACTGAAGCTTTCTTT